This T cell receptor beta chain came from a study of blood T cell repertoires in COVID-19. Across the whole study: The cDNA or gDNA used as material had been derived from T cells, B-cell-depleted T cells, or PBMCs.

Seattle researchers signed up patients amid active infection and tracked them longitudinally. Per germline, CDR1 SGHNT and CDR2 YYREEE (reference sequence). The V gene end was trimmed by 4 bases and the J gene end by 5 bases; junction bases not matched to a gene: 13. This CDR3 region has 16 residues. The authors' processing: Scientists estimated how many nucleated cells there were by amplifying reference gene primers. The repertoire was sequenced with immunoSEQ multiplex PCR; TCRdb's copy has only in-frame clones and lacks some. V, J and clone size are taken as reported in that table, and D and trimming were inferred from the DNA itself. The sample consists of approximately 160,000 clones, more than 85% of them appearing once.

This sequence was found in a man in his 60s with COVID-19, enrolled during active disease. The chain employs TRBV5-4 and TRBJ2-5; 8 nucleotides align to TRBD1. The sequenced material came from peripheral blood. The CDR3 DNA reads TGTGCCAGCAGCGTAGGCGGTCCAGGGGGCATTGAGACCCAGTACTTC. It specifies CASSVGGPGGIETQYF.